This entry lists 8 T cell receptor beta chains sequenced from one sample in a study of blood T cell repertoires in COVID-19. Sequencing used immunoSEQ multiplex PCR; TCRdb keeps in-frame clones, though not all of them. The table lists some 120,000 clones, roughly four fifths of them singletons, with more than 10% in the top ten. Sequencing was carried out using peripheral blood. Source of these receptors: a human donor in a cohort sampled during active COVID-19.

The chain recombines TRBV5-1 with TRBJ1-1; possible D gene TRBD1, 5 bases. Germline V gene sequence: CDR1 SGHRS, CDR2 YFSETQ. With 8 bases removed from V and 2 bases from J, the gap between germline ends came to 16 bases. The CDR3 extends over 14 amino acids. As DNA, the CDR3 is TGCGCCAGGAAGACCGTCAGGGTAAACACTGAAGCTTTCTTT. Encoded protein: CARKTVRVNTEAFF.

The chain is built from TRBV6-5 and TRBJ1-6; 8 nucleotides line up with TRBD1. Germline lookup yields CDR1 MNHEY and CDR2 SVGAGI. The V segment lost 5 bases and the J segment 13 bases; nucleotides outside the gene matches: 10. This CDR3 spans 14 amino acids. CDR3 nucleotides: TGTGCCAGCAGTCCACCCAGGACAGGGACTCCCCTCCACTTT. This translates into CASSPPRTGTPLHF.

The rearrangement joins TRBV12-3 or TRBV12-4 to TRBJ1-1, with D uncertain. There are 13 residues in the CDR3. The V gene lost 3 bases and the J gene lost 1 base, with 6 bases spanning the gap. The CDR3 sequence: CASSFNGNTEAFF. In nucleotides, the CDR3 is TGTGCCAGCAGTTTCAACGGGAACACTGAAGCTTTCTTT.

Only a few counts were recorded for this clone. The chain links TRBV7-8 to TRBJ1-3; TRBD1 matches 10 bases. V gave up 0 bases and J gave up 1 base; unmatched junction bases: 6. CDR3 size: 18 residues. The germline CDR1 and CDR2 sequences are SGHVS and FQNEAQ. The CDR3 nucleotides are TGTGCCAGCAGCTTAGCGGGGACAGGGGCGCTTTCTGGAAACACCATATATTTT. Amino acid sequence: CASSLAGTGALSGNTIYF.

The V and J genes are TRBV7-8 and TRBJ1-4, with 7 bases that match TRBD1. Germline V gives CDR1 SGHVS, CDR2 FQNEAQ. The CDR3 length is 14 residues. With 5 bases clipped from V and 6 bases from J, the junction kept 6 bases outside the gene matches. CDR3 nucleotide sequence: TGTGCCAGCAGCGCCGGGGACAGTCATGAAAAACTGTTTTTT. This encodes CASSAGDSHEKLFF.

The DNA for the CDR3 is TGTGCCAGCAGTTTCCTGGAGGATCAGCCCCAGCATTTT. This codes for CASSFLEDQPQHF. The V call is TRBV7-9, the J call TRBJ1-5; D is undetermined. The V end was cut by 6 bases, the J end by 5 bases, with 11 bases between. Germline CDR1 and CDR2: SEHNR and FQNEAQ (reference sequence). CDR3 length equals 13 residues.

This chain connects TRBV19 to TRBJ1-2, with a tentative D call TRBD1 (5 bases). The germline V and J ends were trimmed by 5 bases and 1 base, with 11 bases remaining between them. Germline V lookup: CDR1 LNHDA, CDR2 SQIVND (reference sequence). This CDR3 is 14 amino acids long. The CDR3 bases are TGTGCCAGTAGTCTGCAGCAGGGTAACTATGGCTACACCTTC. It yields the protein CASSLQQGNYGYTF.

The CDR3 is CAISRGGSNTEAFF. The CDR3 DNA is TGTGCCATCAGCCGAGGCGGCTCGAACACTGAAGCTTTCTTT. V usage is TRBV10-3 and J usage is TRBJ1-1; D unresolved. This CDR3 has 14 residues. Germline CDR1 and CDR2: ENHRY and SYGVKD. Trimming cost V 6 bases and J 1 base, with 12 bases left between them.